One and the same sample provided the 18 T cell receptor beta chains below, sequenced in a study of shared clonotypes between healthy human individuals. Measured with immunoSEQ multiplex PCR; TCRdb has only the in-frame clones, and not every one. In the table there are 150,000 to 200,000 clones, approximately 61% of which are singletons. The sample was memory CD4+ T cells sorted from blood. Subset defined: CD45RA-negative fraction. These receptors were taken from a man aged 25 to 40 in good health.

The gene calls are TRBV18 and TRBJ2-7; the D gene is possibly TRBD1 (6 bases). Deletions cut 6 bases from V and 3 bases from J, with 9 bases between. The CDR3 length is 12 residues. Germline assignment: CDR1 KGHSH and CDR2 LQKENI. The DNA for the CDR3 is TGTGCCAGCTCCCGGACAGACTACGAGCAGTACTTC. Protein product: CASSRTDYEQYF.

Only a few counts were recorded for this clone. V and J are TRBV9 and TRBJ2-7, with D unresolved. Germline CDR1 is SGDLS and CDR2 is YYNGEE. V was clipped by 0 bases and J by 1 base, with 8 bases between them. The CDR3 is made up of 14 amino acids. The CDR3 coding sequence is TGTGCCAGCAGCGTAGGGGTCACGTCCTACGAGCAGTACTTC. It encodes CASSVGVTSYEQYF.

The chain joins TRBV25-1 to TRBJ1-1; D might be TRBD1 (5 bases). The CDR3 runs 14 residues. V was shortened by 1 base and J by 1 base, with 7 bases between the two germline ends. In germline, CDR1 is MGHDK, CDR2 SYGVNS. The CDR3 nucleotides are TGTGCCAGCAGTGAATGGGGGGGGAACACTGAAGCTTTCTTT. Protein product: CASSEWGGNTEAFF.

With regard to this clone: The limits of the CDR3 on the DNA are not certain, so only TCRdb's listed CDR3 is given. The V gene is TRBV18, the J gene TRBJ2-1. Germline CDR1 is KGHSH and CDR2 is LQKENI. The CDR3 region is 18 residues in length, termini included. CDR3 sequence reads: CASSPRTSTLVRWDEQFF.

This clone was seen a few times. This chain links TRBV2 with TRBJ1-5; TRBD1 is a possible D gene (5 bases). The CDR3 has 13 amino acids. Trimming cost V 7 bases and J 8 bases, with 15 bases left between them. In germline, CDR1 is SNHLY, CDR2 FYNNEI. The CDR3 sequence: CASTVGAPEPQHF. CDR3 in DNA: TGTGCCAGCACCGTAGGGGCTCCGGAGCCCCAGCATTTT.

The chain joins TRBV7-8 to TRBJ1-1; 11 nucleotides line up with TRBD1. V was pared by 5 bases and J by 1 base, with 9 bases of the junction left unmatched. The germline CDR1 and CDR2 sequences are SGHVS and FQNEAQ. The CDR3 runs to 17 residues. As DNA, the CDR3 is TGTGCCAGCAGCAACCAGGACAGGGGGCGGTGGAACACTGAAGCTTTCTTT. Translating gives CASSNQDRGRWNTEAFF.

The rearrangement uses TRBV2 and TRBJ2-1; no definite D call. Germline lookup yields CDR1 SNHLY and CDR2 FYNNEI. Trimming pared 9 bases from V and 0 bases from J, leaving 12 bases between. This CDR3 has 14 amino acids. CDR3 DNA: TGTGCCAGTAATAGACTCAACTCCTACAATGAGCAGTTCTTC. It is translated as CASNRLNSYNEQFF.

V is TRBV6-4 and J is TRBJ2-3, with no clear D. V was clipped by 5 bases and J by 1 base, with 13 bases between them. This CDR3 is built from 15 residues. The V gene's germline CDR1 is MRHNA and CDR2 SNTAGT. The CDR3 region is CASSPQAGGTDTQYF. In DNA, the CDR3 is TGTGCCAGCAGTCCCCAGGCTGGCGGCACAGATACGCAGTATTTT.

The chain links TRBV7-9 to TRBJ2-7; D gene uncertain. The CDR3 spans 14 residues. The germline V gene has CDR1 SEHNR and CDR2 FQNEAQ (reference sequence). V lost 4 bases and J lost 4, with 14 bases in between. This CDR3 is CASSYSGVEYEQYF. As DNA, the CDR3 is TGTGCCAGCAGCTACAGTGGGGTAGAATACGAGCAGTACTTC.

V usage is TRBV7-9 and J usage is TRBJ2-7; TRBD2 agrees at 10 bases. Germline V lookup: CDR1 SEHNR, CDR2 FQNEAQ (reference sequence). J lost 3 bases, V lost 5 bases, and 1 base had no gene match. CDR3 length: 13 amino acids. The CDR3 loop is CASSRTSGYEQYF. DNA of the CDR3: TGTGCCAGCAGCCGGACTAGCGGCTACGAGCAGTACTTC.

The CDR3 reads CASSVGMTTSEQYF. As DNA, the CDR3 is TGTGCCAGCAGCGTAGGGATGACCACCAGCGAGCAGTACTTC. The chain is built from TRBV9 and TRBJ2-7; unclear D gene. Germline CDR1 and CDR2: SGDLS and YYNGEE. The V end lost 0 bases, the J end lost 6 bases, and 13 bases lay between the germline ends. CDR3 size: 14 residues.

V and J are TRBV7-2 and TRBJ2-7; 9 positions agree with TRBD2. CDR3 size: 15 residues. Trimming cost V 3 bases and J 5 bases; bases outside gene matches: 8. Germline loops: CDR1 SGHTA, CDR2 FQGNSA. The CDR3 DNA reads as TGTGCCAGCAGCTTTTGGGCGCGGGAGGGCGACGAGCAGTACTTC. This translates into CASSFWAREGDEQYF. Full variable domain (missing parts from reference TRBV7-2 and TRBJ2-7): GAGVSQSPSNKVTEKGKDVELRCDPISGHTALYWYRQSLGQGLEFLIYFQGNSAPDKSGLPSDRFSAERTGGSVSTLTIQRTQQEDSAVYLCASSFWAREGDEQYFGPGTRLTVT.

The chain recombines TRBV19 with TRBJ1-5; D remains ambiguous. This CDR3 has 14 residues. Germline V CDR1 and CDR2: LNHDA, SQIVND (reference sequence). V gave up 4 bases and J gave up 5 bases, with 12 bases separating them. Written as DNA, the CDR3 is TGTGCCAGTAGTAAGGTCGCGTACGATCAGCCCCAGCATTTT. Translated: CASSKVAYDQPQHF.

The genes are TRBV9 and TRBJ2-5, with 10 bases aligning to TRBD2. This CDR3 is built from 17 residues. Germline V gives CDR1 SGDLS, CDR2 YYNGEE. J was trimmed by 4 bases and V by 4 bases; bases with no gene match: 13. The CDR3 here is CASSPRSSGRLRETQYF. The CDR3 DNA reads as TGTGCCAGCAGCCCCCGATCTAGCGGGAGATTGAGAGAGACCCAGTACTTC.

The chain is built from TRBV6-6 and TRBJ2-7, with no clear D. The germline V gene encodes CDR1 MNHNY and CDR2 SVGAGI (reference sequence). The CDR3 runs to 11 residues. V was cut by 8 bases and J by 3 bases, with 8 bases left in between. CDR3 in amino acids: CASGPGYEQYF. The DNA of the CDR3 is TGTGCCAGCGGCCCAGGCTACGAGCAGTACTTC.

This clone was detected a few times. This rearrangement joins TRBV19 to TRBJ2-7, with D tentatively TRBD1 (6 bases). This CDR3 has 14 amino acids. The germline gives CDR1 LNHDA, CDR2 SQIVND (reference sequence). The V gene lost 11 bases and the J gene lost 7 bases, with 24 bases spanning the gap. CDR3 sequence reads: CAGLSGQGLEEQYF. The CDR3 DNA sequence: TGTGCCGGTTTATCGGGACAAGGGTTGGAGGAGCAGTACTTC.

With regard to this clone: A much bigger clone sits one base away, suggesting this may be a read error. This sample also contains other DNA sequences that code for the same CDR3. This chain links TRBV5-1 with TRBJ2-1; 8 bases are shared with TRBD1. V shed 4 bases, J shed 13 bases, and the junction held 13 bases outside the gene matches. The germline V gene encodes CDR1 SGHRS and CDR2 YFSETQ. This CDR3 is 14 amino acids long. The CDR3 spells CASSNGQGGGEQFF. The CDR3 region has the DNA TGCGCCAGCAGCAACGGACAGGGTGGCGGAGAACAGTTCTTC. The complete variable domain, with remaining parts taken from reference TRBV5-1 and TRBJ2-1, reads KAGVTQTPRYLIKTRGQQVTLSCSPISGHRSVSWYQQTPGQGLQFLFEYFSETQRNKGNFPGRFSGRQFSNSRSEMNVSTLELGDSALYLCASSNGQGGGEQFFGPGTRLTVL.

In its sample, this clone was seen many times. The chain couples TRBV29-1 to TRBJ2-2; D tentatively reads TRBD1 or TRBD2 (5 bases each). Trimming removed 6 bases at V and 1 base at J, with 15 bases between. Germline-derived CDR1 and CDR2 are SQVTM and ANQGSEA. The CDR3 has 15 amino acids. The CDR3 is CSVRTGPMNTGELFF. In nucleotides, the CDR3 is TGCAGCGTCCGTACGGGGCCAATGAACACCGGGGAGCTGTTTTTT.